The T cell receptor (beta chain) described here comes from a study of CD8+CD57+ T cells in acquired aplastic anemia. Whole-study context: Sorted cells (CD4+ and CD8+) yielded DNA amounts that averaged 3.2 ug.

By flow cytometry, patients selected for sequencing had shown an expansion of CD8+CD57+ cells. This clonotype was counted many times. Its specificity is unknown. The CDR3 covers 14 residues. Germline V lookup: CDR1 SNHLY, CDR2 FYNNEI. Trimming took 6 bases from V and 0 from J, leaving 8 bases between them. Whole-study findings and limits: Levels of CD8+ Simpson's diversity were not significantly distinct in patients versus controls. Patients and controls shared approximately 30 CD8+ CDR3 sequences, highly expressed in patients.

Genomic DNA acted as the template from which TCR beta VDJ combination and CDR3 sequence profiling were carried out. TCRdb itself ran the reads through MiXCR, one entry per CDR3 protein. This table holds about 150,000 distinct CDR3 sequences, roughly 54% found once. Sample: sorted CD4+, CD8+, or CD8+CD57+ T cells (not recorded which) from PBMCs. This sequence was found in a human donor with aplastic anemia. The J gene is TRBJ2-2, the V gene TRBV2; D ambiguous. CDR3 sequence: CASRGSANTGELFF. In DNA form, the CDR3 reads TGTGCCAGCAGAGGGTCCGCGAACACCGGGGAGCTGTTTTTT. Full variable domain (missing parts from reference TRBV2 and TRBJ2-2): EPEVTQTPSHQVTQMGQEVILRCVPISNHLYFYWYRQILGQKVEFLVSFYNNEISEKSEIFDDQFSVERPDGSNFTLKIRSTKLEDSAMYFCASRGSANTGELFFGEGSRLTVL.